The 8 T cell receptor beta chains in this list originate from one sample, sequenced in a study of CD8 T cells in ankylosing spondylitis. Study-level findings and limits: Made up of about eight highly homologous variants, a TCR beta motif appeared characteristic of ankylosing spondylitis blood.

TCRdb fed the 5' RACE reads into MiXCR, producing one record per CDR3 protein. The table includes around 140,000 distinct CDR3 sequences, under 20% detected once. Their antigens are not known. The sample taken for sequencing was blood, either unsorted or a sorted T cell fraction (not recorded which). The receptors were gathered from a male donor with ankylosing spondylitis.

This clonotype occurred a few times. This rearrangement joins TRBV28 to TRBJ1-5; unclear D gene. The V gene lost 5 bases and the J gene lost 7 bases, with 12 bases spanning the gap. Germline V gene lookup returns CDR1 MDHEN and CDR2 SYDVKM. CDR3 size: 13 residues. CDR3 in amino acids: CASSSQPSQPQHF. Here the CDR3 DNA reads TGTGCCAGCAGTAGTCAGCCTAGCCAGCCCCAGCATTTT.

This clonotype was seen more than once but under ten times. The chain couples TRBV7-9 to TRBJ2-5; 11 bases match TRBD2. Germline V lookup: CDR1 SEHNR, CDR2 FQNEAQ (reference sequence). The CDR3 consists of 15 residues. The trim removed 6 bases at V and 3 bases at J, leaving 6 bases unmatched. The CDR3 nucleotides are TGTGCCAGCAGTTCCGGGACTAGCGGAAAAGAGACCCAGTACTTC. It specifies CASSSGTSGKETQYF.

This clonotype was seen only a few times. The gene calls are TRBV7-2 and TRBJ2-7, with 8 bases fitting TRBD2. The V gene end was trimmed by 5 bases and the J gene end by 3 bases; junction bases not matched to a gene: 9. The CDR3 spans 15 residues. Germline assignment: CDR1 SGHTA and CDR2 FQGNSA. The CDR3, as DNA: TGTGCCAGCAGCCCTATCTGGCTAGCGGGCTACGAGCAGTACTTC. It is translated as CASSPIWLAGYEQYF. Filled out from reference TRBV7-2 and TRBJ2-7, the complete variable domain reads GAGVSQSPSNKVTEKGKDVELRCDPISGHTALYWYRQSLGQGLEFLIYFQGNSAPDKSGLPSDRFSAERTGGSVSTLTIQRTQQEDSAVYLCASSPIWLAGYEQYFGPGTRLTVT.

The chain is built from TRBV15 and TRBJ2-7; a weak D match, TRBD1 (5 bases). The germline V gene has CDR1 LNHNV and CDR2 YYDKDF (reference sequence). The CDR3 sequence is 13 residues long. Trimming shortened V by 0 bases and J by 6 bases, and 9 bases separated the two germline ends. CDR3 DNA sequence: TGTGCCACCAGCAGAGATCTCAGGGCCGAGCAGTACTTC. Its translation: CATSRDLRAEQYF.

CDR3 nucleotides: TGTGCCAGCAGCGGTACTAGAACAGATACGCAGTATTTT. The encoded protein is CASSGTRTDTQYF. The chain recombines TRBV9 with TRBJ2-3; D perhaps matches TRBD2 (5 bases). Germline CDR1 and CDR2: SGDLS and YYNGEE. The CDR3 runs to 13 residues. Trimming cost V 3 bases and J 3 bases, with 8 bases left between them.

This clonotype was counted a few times. The rearrangement uses TRBV6-2 or TRBV6-3 and TRBJ2-3, with TRBD2 identical over 7 bases. Trimming took 2 bases from V and 2 from J; bases not matched to a gene: 7. This CDR3 region has 16 residues. Germline V gene lookup returns CDR1 MNHEY and CDR2 SVGEGT. CDR3 bases: TGTGCCAGCAGTTACGTCGCGGGAGAAAACACAGATACGCAGTATTTT. Protein sequence: CASSYVAGENTDTQYF.

This chain joins TRBV11-2 and TRBJ2-1, with 7 nucleotides matching TRBD2. CDR1 is SGHAT and CDR2 is FQNNGV in the germline V gene. J lost 8 bases, V lost 11 bases, and 15 bases had no gene match. This CDR3 is 14 amino acids long. The CDR3 DNA follows: TGTGCCGCCTCCTTGGGAGGGGAATCGTATGAGCAGTTCTTC. Translated: CAASLGGESYEQFF.

The chain recombines TRBV9 with TRBJ2-1, with D unresolved. This CDR3 region has 15 residues. Germline loops: CDR1 SGDLS, CDR2 YYNGEE. The ends were cut back, 0 bases at V and 6 bases at J, with 13 bases in the middle. Written as DNA, the CDR3 is TGTGCCAGCAGCGTAGCTGGAGAGATCCCCAATGAGCAGTTCTTC. It specifies CASSVAGEIPNEQFF.